Given below is one TCR beta chain in context. The source of the sample is a study of T cell responses to AZD1222 COVID-19 vaccine. Trimming cost V 5 bases and J 0 bases; bases outside gene matches: 7. CDR3 size: 15 residues. Germline V gene lookup returns CDR1 LNHDA and CDR2 SQIVND (reference sequence). The repertoire was sequenced with immunoSEQ multiplex PCR; TCRdb's copy has only in-frame clones and lacks some. This table holds 97,000 or so clones, more than 70% found once. The V and J genes are TRBV19 and TRBJ2-7, with 7 bases fitting TRBD1. This sequence originates from an adult in good health. Sequencing used peripheral blood, obtained on day 0 of AZD1222 vaccination. The CDR3 coding sequence is TGTGCCAGTAGTGCCCAGGGGGTCCTCTCCTACGAGCAGTACTTC. Amino acids: CASSAQGVLSYEQYF.